A single sample is the source of the 26 T cell receptor beta chains below, sequenced in a study of T-cell reconstitution after alpha-beta-depleted transplantation in children. A library of TCRbeta sequences, prepared with unique molecular identifiers, was generated. One entry per CDR3 protein results from TCRdb running MiXCR on the PCR reads. The table includes 450,000 to 600,000 distinct CDR3 sequences, 15% to 20% detected once. Specimen: PBMCs from the stem cell graft donor, collected from the stem cell graft. These receptors were collected from a human donor who donated a stem cell graft to a child with acute lymphoblastic leukemia.

V gene TRBV7-2 combines with J gene TRBJ2-2; 8 bases are a match to TRBD2. Germline V lookup: CDR1 SGHTA, CDR2 FQGNSA. The V and J ends lost 5 bases and 1 base, in that order; junction bases with no gene match: 3. CDR3 size: 15 residues. DNA for the CDR3: TGTGCCAGCAGCACGGGACTAGTGAACACCGGGGAGCTGTTTTTT. Translating gives CASSTGLVNTGELFF.

This chain connects TRBV20-1 to TRBJ2-7; the match to TRBD2 covers 9 bases. Germline CDR1 reads DFQATT; CDR2 reads SNEGSKA (reference sequence). The CDR3 is 16 residues long. CDR3 nucleotides: TGCTGCGCTAGAGACTTACTTGAGGGACTAGCAACCGAGCAGTACTTC. Amino acids: CCARDLLEGLATEQYF.

The chain links TRBV9 to TRBJ2-7, with 12 positions matching TRBD2. The V gene end was trimmed by 3 bases and the J gene end by 1 base; junction bases not matched to a gene: 5. Germline V gene data show CDR1 as SGDLS and CDR2 as YYNGEE. This CDR3 spans 16 amino acids. The CDR3 coding sequence is TGTGCCAGCAGCGGACTAGCGGGAGTGAATTCCTACGAGCAGTACTTC. It yields the protein CASSGLAGVNSYEQYF. Based on the CDR3 plus reference TRBV9 and TRBJ2-7, the full variable domain is DSGVTQTPKHLITATGQRVTLRCSPRSGDLSVYWYQQSLDQGLQFLIQYYNGEERAKGNILERFSAQQFPDLHSELNLSSLELGDSALYFCASSGLAGVNSYEQYFGPGTRLTVT.

The CDR3 is CASSLGGSDNEQFF. DNA of the CDR3: TGCGCCAGCAGCTTGGGAGGGAGCGACAATGAGCAGTTCTTC. The rearrangement links TRBV5-1 to TRBJ2-1, with D possibly being TRBD2 (5 bases). Trimming removed 0 bases at V and 5 bases at J, with 9 bases between. The CDR3 spans 14 residues. The germline gives CDR1 SGHRS, CDR2 YFSETQ.

This clonotype was seen a few times. This chain uses TRBV14 with TRBJ2-1; TRBD2 agrees at 8 bases. This CDR3 is built from 13 residues. V dropped 2 bases and J dropped 9; count of bases not matched to a gene: 3. CDR1 is SGHDN and CDR2 is FVKESK in the germline V gene. The CDR3 protein is CASSQLLAGEQFF. For the CDR3, the DNA is TGTGCCAGCAGCCAATTGCTAGCGGGTGAGCAGTTCTTC.

The rearrangement links TRBV20-1 to TRBJ2-7; D unclear. CDR3 length: 13 amino acids. The germline CDR1 and CDR2 sequences are DFQATT and SNEGSKA (reference sequence). V lost 5 bases and J lost 3, with 14 bases in between. CDR3 sequence: CSAAAPSDYEQYF. In DNA form, the CDR3 reads TGCAGTGCTGCCGCCCCCTCCGACTACGAGCAGTACTTC.

This clonotype was seen only a few times. This chain uses TRBV6-1 with TRBJ2-7; D possibly corresponds to TRBD1 (5 bases). Germline assignment: CDR1 MNHNS and CDR2 SASEGT. CDR3 length: 15 amino acids. V was trimmed by 1 base and J by 3 bases, leaving 13 bases between them. The CDR3, as DNA: TGTGCCAGCAGTGAAGGGGGCGGACCGTACTACGAGCAGTACTTC. As protein: CASSEGGGPYYEQYF.

This clonotype showed up just a few times. This chain links TRBV10-3 with TRBJ2-3, with TRBD1 matching 7 bases. Germline CDR1 is ENHRY and CDR2 is SYGVKD. Trimming cost V 8 bases and J 6 bases; bases outside gene matches: 11. This CDR3 is 14 amino acids long. The chain's CDR3 is CAIGELTGKDTQYF. CDR3 nucleotide sequence: TGTGCCATCGGGGAATTGACAGGGAAGGATACGCAGTATTTT.

This clonotype was counted a few times. The V gene is TRBV9, the J gene TRBJ2-1, with 8 bases aligning to TRBD1. After removal of 0 bases from V and 8 bases from J, the junction contained 7 bases not matched to a gene. In germline, CDR1 is SGDLS, CDR2 YYNGEE. CDR3 length: 15 amino acids. The DNA for the CDR3 is TGTGCCAGCAGCGTAGGGACAGGGCCAACCGATGAGCAGTTCTTC. This encodes CASSVGTGPTDEQFF.

The sample holds one count of this clonotype. The genes are TRBV3-1 and TRBJ2-7; the match to TRBD2 covers 7 bases. The trim removed 4 bases at V and 2 bases at J, leaving 8 bases unmatched. The CDR3 runs 15 residues. Germline V CDR1 and CDR2: LGHDT, YNNKEL (reference sequence). The DNA for the CDR3 is TGTGCCAGCAGCCCTCGACTAGCCTCAACCTACGAGCAGTACTTC. Its translation: CASSPRLASTYEQYF.

This chain links TRBV2 with TRBJ2-1; 7 bases are a match to TRBD1. V was clipped by 9 bases and J by 7 bases; unmatched bases: 9. CDR3 length: 13 residues. Germline values: CDR1 SNHLY, CDR2 FYNNEI. CDR3 bases: TGTGCCAGTCGGGACAGCCGGGGAAATGAGCAGTTCTTC. It encodes CASRDSRGNEQFF.

V usage is TRBV11-1 and J usage is TRBJ2-4; a weak D match, TRBD2 (5 bases). Germline loops: CDR1 SGHAT, CDR2 FQDESV (reference sequence). The CDR3 covers 13 residues. V lost 6 bases, J lost 7 bases, and 13 bases lay in between. CDR3 DNA: TGTGCCAGCAGTTTCAGCGGTAGGAACATTCAGTACTTC. Translated: CASSFSGRNIQYF. Filled out from reference TRBV11-1 and TRBJ2-4, the complete variable domain reads EAEVAQSPRYKITEKSQAVAFWCDPISGHATLYWYRQILGQGPELLVQFQDESVVDDSQLPKDRFSAERLKGVDSTLKIQPAELGDSAMYLCASSFSGRNIQYFGAGTRLSVL.

The chain couples TRBV2 to TRBJ2-7, with 7 positions matching TRBD2. The CDR3 length is 14 residues. The V gene's germline CDR1 is SNHLY and CDR2 FYNNEI. After removal of 3 bases from V and 1 base from J, the junction contained 3 bases not matched to a gene. CDR3 sequence reads: CASSDASGSYEQYF. The CDR3 DNA is TGTGCCAGCAGTGATGCTAGCGGTTCCTACGAGCAGTACTTC.

This clonotype was counted a few times. This sequence joins TRBV12-3 or TRBV12-4 and TRBJ1-2; unclear D gene. V lost 6 bases and J 4 bases, leaving 12 bases between the germline ends. The CDR3 has 13 residues. CDR3 amino acids: CASSPRPPYGYTF. The CDR3 DNA reads as TGTGCCAGCAGCCCACGACCCCCCTATGGCTACACCTTC.

Here the CDR3 reads CASSLSFLNYEQYF. CDR3 nucleotides: TGTGCCAGCAGTTTATCGTTCCTGAACTACGAGCAGTACTTC. This rearrangement joins TRBV27 to TRBJ2-7; D is uncertain. CDR3 length: 14 amino acids. Per the germline V gene, CDR1 is MNHEY and CDR2 is SMNVEV (reference sequence). V lost 0 bases and J lost 3, with 9 bases in between.

This clonotype was observed a few times. The V call is TRBV6-1, the J call TRBJ2-2; D call uncertain. Trimming took off 3 bases at V and 6 bases at J, with 5 bases between the two ends. CDR1 and CDR2 from the germline V gene are MNHNS and SASEGT. The CDR3 consists of 12 residues. CDR3 sequence reads: CASSDRAGELFF. CDR3 bases: TGTGCCAGCAGTGACCGCGCCGGGGAGCTGTTTTTT.

The V and J genes are TRBV4-1 and TRBJ1-1; possible D gene TRBD1, 6 bases. Looked up from germline, CDR1 is MGHRA and CDR2 is YSYEKL. The CDR3 spans 14 residues. Trimming cost V 2 bases and J 6 bases, with 13 bases left between them. Here the CDR3 reads CASSQTGLAAEAFF. The CDR3, as DNA: TGCGCCAGCAGCCAAACAGGGTTGGCAGCTGAAGCTTTCTTT.

V gene TRBV9 combines with J gene TRBJ1-5; D unclear. Germline V gene lookup returns CDR1 SGDLS and CDR2 YYNGEE. Between the trimmed V and J ends, which lost 0 bases and 4 bases, there was a span of 11 bases. The CDR3 length is 15 residues. The CDR3 DNA is TGTGCCAGCAGCGTAGGGGAGTCGGAAAATCAGCCCCAGCATTTT. It codes for CASSVGESENQPQHF.

The CDR3 region has the DNA TGTGCCAGCAAACTAGCGGCTTCCTACGAGCAGTACTTC. It translates to CASKLAASYEQYF. V gene TRBV7-8 combines with J gene TRBJ2-7; 8 nucleotides line up with TRBD2. V shed 7 bases, J shed 1 base, and the junction held 3 bases outside the gene matches. The CDR3 is made up of 13 amino acids. Germline CDR1 and CDR2: SGHVS and FQNEAQ.

This clonotype has a handful of counts. The chain uses TRBV5-1 and TRBJ2-7; 7 bases fit TRBD1. Germline CDR1 reads SGHRS; CDR2 reads YFSETQ. The CDR3 totals 14 residues. With 5 bases clipped from V and 0 bases from J, the junction kept 5 bases outside the gene matches. CDR3 nucleotides: TGCGCCAGCAGTGCCGGGACAGACTCCTACGAGCAGTACTTC. Translation gives CASSAGTDSYEQYF. The variable domain in full, with the rest retrieved from reference TRBV5-1 and TRBJ2-7, is KAGVTQTPRYLIKTRGQQVTLSCSPISGHRSVSWYQQTPGQGLQFLFEYFSETQRNKGNFPGRFSGRQFSNSRSEMNVSTLELGDSALYLCASSAGTDSYEQYFGPGTRLTVT.

The V and J genes are TRBV15 and TRBJ2-5; 11 nucleotides align to TRBD2. V lost 1 base and J lost 5; bases outside the gene matches: 6. The CDR3 is 16 amino acids. The V gene's germline CDR1 is LNHNV and CDR2 YYDKDF (reference sequence). The CDR3 region has the DNA TGTGCCACCAGCAGAGGATTGACTAGCGGGATTGAGACCCAGTACTTC. Its translation is CATSRGLTSGIETQYF.

This clonotype was found a few times. This chain links TRBV27 with TRBJ2-2; D is undetermined. Germline loops: CDR1 MNHEY, CDR2 SMNVEV (reference sequence). The CDR3 contains 13 residues. V dropped 6 bases and J dropped 5 bases, with 10 bases sitting between them. The CDR3 bases are TGTGCCAGCAGCCCGCTAGATACCGGGGAGCTGTTTTTT. Its protein product is CASSPLDTGELFF.

This sequence joins TRBV2 and TRBJ2-3; 14 positions match TRBD2. V was pared by 6 bases and J by 0 bases, with 11 bases of the junction left unmatched. Per germline, CDR1 SNHLY and CDR2 FYNNEI. The CDR3 loop spans 19 amino acids. Written as DNA, the CDR3 is TGTGCCAGCAGCAAGGGACTAGCGGGAGCCATATCTAGCACAGATACGCAGTATTTT. As protein: CASSKGLAGAISSTDTQYF.

This clonotype was picked up a small number of times. The genes are TRBV6-1 and TRBJ1-6, with a weak D call TRBD1 (5 bases). Trimming shortened V by 8 bases and J by 9 bases, and 23 bases separated the two germline ends. This CDR3 has 16 residues. Germline CDR1 reads MNHNS; CDR2 reads SASEGT. The CDR3 region has the DNA TGTGCCAGCTGCCCGGGGGAGGGGATCGGGATTTCACCCCTCCACTTT. Protein: CASCPGEGIGISPLHF.

This clonotype turned up a few times. This rearrangement joins TRBV5-1 to TRBJ2-1; D is perhaps TRBD2 (6 bases). The CDR3 covers 17 residues. The V end lost 3 bases, the J end lost 3 bases, and 19 bases lay between the germline ends. Germline V gene data show CDR1 as SGHRS and CDR2 as YFSETQ. The CDR3 sequence: CASSSGTAGRYYNEQFF. DNA of the CDR3: TGCGCCAGCAGCTCCGGCACCGCGGGACGCTACTACAATGAGCAGTTCTTC.

This clonotype has a handful of counts. The chain carries TRBV12-3 or TRBV12-4 and TRBJ2-7, with TRBD2 matching over 9 bases. V was clipped by 2 bases and J by 4 bases; unmatched bases: 12. The CDR3 contains 17 residues. The CDR3 DNA reads as TGTGCCAGCAGTTTACAGAACGCCATGACTAGCGGATACGAGCAGTACTTC. It encodes CASSLQNAMTSGYEQYF.